This T cell receptor (beta chain) was retrieved from a study of blood T cell repertoires in COVID-19. Method: immunoSEQ multiplex PCR; TCRdb's copy keeps in-frame clones and lacks some. The sample lists 30,000 to 50,000 clones; over 75% were seen once. This clone was found once. The CDR3 covers 15 residues. CDR1 is KGHDR and CDR2 is SFDVKD in the germline V gene. V was clipped by 3 bases and J by 6 bases, with 14 bases between them. This receptor was obtained from a human donor in a cohort sampled during active COVID-19. Source material: peripheral blood. V gene TRBV24-1 combines with J gene TRBJ1-5; a weak D match, TRBD1 (5 bases). The CDR3 here is CATSDPREEGQPQHF. The CDR3 nucleotides are TGTGCCACCAGTGATCCCAGGGAGGAGGGTCAGCCCCAGCATTTT.